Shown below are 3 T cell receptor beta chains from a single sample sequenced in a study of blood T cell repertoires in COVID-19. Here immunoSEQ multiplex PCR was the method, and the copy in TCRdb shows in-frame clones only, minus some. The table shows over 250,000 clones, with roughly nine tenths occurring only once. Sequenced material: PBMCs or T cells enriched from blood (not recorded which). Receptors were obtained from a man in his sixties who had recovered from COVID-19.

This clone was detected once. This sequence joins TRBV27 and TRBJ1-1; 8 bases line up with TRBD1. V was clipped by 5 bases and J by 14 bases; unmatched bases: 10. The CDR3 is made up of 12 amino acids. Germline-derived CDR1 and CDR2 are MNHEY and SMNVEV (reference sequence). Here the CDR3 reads CASSTRTGSSFF. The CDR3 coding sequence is TGTGCCAGCAGTACACGGACAGGGAGTTCCTTCTTT.

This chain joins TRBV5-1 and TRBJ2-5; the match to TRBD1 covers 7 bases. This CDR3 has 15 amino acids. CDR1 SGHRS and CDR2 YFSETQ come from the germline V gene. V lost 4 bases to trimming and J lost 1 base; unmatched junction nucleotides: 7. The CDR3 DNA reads TGCGCCAGCAGCGATTCACAGGGGACCCAAGAGACCCAGTACTTC. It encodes CASSDSQGTQETQYF.

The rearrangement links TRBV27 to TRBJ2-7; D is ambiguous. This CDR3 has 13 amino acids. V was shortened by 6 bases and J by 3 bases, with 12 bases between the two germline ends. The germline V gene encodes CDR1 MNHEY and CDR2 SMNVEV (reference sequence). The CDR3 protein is CASSRRLFYEQYF. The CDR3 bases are TGTGCCAGCAGCCGACGACTTTTCTACGAGCAGTACTTC.